This T cell receptor (beta chain) was recorded in a study of STAT5B mutations in CD4+ large granular lymphocyte leukemia. Turning to the study itself: Healthy donors showed HLA-associated enrichment of the CDR3 'QG' motif.

This was a survey-level run. The table came from immunoSEQ multiplex PCR; TCRdb's copy has only in-frame clones and leaves some out. The sample shows tens of thousands of clones, about three quarters of them seen only once. The germline V gene encodes CDR1 LNHDA and CDR2 SQIVND (reference sequence). V lost 6 bases, J lost 6 bases, and 8 bases stayed unmatched. The CDR3 spans 15 residues. Overall study findings and caveats: 8/27 top patient clones versus 2/35 control clones were TRBV06-family.

Healthy controls were blood donor buffy coats. With respect to this clone: Its specificity is not known.

Sequencing input: CD4+ T cells from blood buffy coats. This receptor was identified in a human donor in good health. The chain joins TRBV19 to TRBJ2-1, with TRBD1 identical over 10 bases. CDR3 coding DNA: TGTGCCAGTAGCCAGACAGGGGGCGCGGGCAATGAGCAGTTCTTC. It codes for CASSQTGGAGNEQFF.